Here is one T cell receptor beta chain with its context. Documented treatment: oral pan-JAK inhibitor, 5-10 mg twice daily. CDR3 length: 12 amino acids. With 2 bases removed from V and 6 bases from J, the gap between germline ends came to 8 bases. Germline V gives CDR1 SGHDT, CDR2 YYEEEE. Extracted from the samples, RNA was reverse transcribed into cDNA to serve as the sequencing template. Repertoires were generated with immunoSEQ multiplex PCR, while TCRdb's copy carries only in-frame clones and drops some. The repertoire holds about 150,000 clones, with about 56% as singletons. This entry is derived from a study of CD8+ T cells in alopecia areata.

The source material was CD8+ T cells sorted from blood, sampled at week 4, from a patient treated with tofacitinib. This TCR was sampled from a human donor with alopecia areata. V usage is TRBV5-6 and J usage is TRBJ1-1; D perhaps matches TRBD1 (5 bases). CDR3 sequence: CASSFWDAEAFF. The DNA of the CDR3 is TGTGCCAGCAGCTTTTGGGACGCTGAAGCTTTCTTT.